This paragraph reports one T cell receptor (beta chain). Its antigen has not been determined. No much larger clone is present one base from it, and per-base qualities are unavailable. The sample comes from a study of identical twins (dated by TCRdb to about 2016). With respect to the entire study: The study deep-sequenced TCR alpha and beta repertoires from monozygotic twins, unrelated adults of various ages and cord blood to test whether fetal clonotypes persist. Replicate twin experiments were performed at different times using different library preparation protocols to rule out contamination.

Library generation was performed with 5' RACE. Sequencing instrument: Illumina HiSeq 2000. Template switching added a universal primer binding site, and the final cDNA carried a unique molecular identifier that allowed TCR cDNA molecules to be counted accurately. Specific primers in the conserved constant-segment region were used to synthesize first-strand cDNA for the TCR alpha and beta chains. To control for contamination, every cDNA library was double barcoded, receiving both a SMART-Mk sample barcode and Illumina barcodes. TruSeq adapter sequences and Illumina sample barcodes were added in two successive PCR steps. TCR alpha and beta cDNA libraries were sequenced on the Illumina HiSeq platform with custom primers. Per the authors' processing: Raw reads were processed with MiGEC to extract unique molecular identifiers, and MiXCR was used to determine CDR3 positions. For each individual, recombination models were inferred using an EM algorithm with the repgenHMM and IGoR tools. The tcR package in R was used for shared clonotype analysis, with sharing normalized by the product of cloneset sizes. To study raw recombination free of thymic and clonal selection effects, out-of-frame nonproductive sequences were analyzed. In-frame beta chains were kept once TCRdb had trimmed the public reads at Q25 with fastp and called clones with MiXCR. A single entry per CDR3 protein holds the most common genes and DNA from its merged rows. The V and J calls were not made by the authors but by TCRdb's processing. This sample comprises about 300,000 distinct CDR3 sequences, 12% of them detected only once. About 7% of the sample lies in the top ten.

General conclusions and limits of the study: Zero-insertion analyses could be partly confounded by invariant T cells such as MAIT and iNKT, though diverse VJ usage argued against such confounding for most clonotypes. Compared with coincidental sharing between unrelated individuals, an excess of low generation-probability sequences was observed among out-of-frame TCR alpha sequences shared between twins. In monozygotic twins, out-of-frame TCR alpha sharing was systematically underestimated by recombination models, although the models agreed with sharing between unrelated individuals. Because the same donors could not be followed over many years, the conclusions depended on cross-sectional statistical analysis. Abundant cord blood beta clonotypes carried fewer insertions; young adult naive repertoires showed a weaker similar trend, while memory repertoires showed none. The excess sharing between twins in beta out-of-frame sequences was weaker because fewer shared sequences reduced the signal-to-noise ratio.

Only healthy Caucasian donors were included. The twin cohort comprised three pairs of female monozygotic twins, all aged roughly 18 to 30 years. CD4+ and CD8+ T cell populations were isolated with positive isolation kits from Invitrogen. These same records also appear under a second study, on yellow fever vaccine responses in identical twins. In that second paper, the authors write: The T cell response to vaccination in identical twins was reported by the authors to appear partly convergent and partly personalized. Focusing on identical twins, the study followed the T cell clones that responded to the vaccine, and did so with precision.

This TCR was sampled from a young woman in good health. Sequencing was done on a sample of CD8+ T cells sorted from blood.

The CDR3 here reads CASSQDPGTTTDTDTQYF. The nucleotide sequence is TGCGCCAGCAGCCAAGATCCCGGGACTACCACTGACACAGATACGCAGTATTTT. This sequence uses TRBV4-1 and TRBJ2-3; 7 bases in between match TRBD2. The CDR3 contains 18 residues, cysteine and phenylalanine counted. Only CDR3 DNA remains: 54 bases, in frame from the first base. The germline V gene gives CDR1 as MGHRA and CDR2 as YSYEKL. At the junction V is shortened by 0 bases and J by 2 bases; bases outside the gene matches: 11.